Below, 18 T cell receptor beta chains from the same sample are listed, as sequenced in a study of T cell responses to AZD1222 COVID-19 vaccine. Data came from immunoSEQ multiplex PCR; TCRdb stores just in-frame clones and leaves some out. The table lists about 180,000 clones, about 90% of them singletons. Sequenced here: peripheral blood, sampled 28 days after the second dose of the MenACWY control vaccine. The receptors here all came from an adult who received the MenACWY meningococcal vaccine as a control.

This clone showed up just once. The V and J genes are TRBV27 and TRBJ1-2, with D unresolved. Germline V gene sequence: CDR1 MNHEY, CDR2 SMNVEV (reference sequence). This CDR3 is built from 13 residues. V shed 9 bases and J shed 2 bases, with 13 bases lying between them. As DNA, the CDR3 is TGTGCCAGTACGGACGGCGGCAACTATGGCTACACCTTC. Translated: CASTDGGNYGYTF.

This clone was seen only a few times. The chain employs TRBV28 and TRBJ2-7, with D perhaps TRBD1 (6 bases). CDR1 MDHEN and CDR2 SYDVKM come from the germline V gene. V gave up 5 bases and J gave up 6 bases, with 17 bases separating them. The CDR3 consists of 14 residues. The CDR3 region is CASSIPGTKSEQYF. CDR3 in DNA: TGTGCCAGCAGTATACCCGGGACAAAGAGCGAGCAGTACTTC.

About this clone itself: Other nucleotide sequences from this sample produce the same CDR3. V and J are TRBV6-5 and TRBJ2-7; a possible D gene is TRBD2 (5 bases). V lost 0 bases to trimming and J lost 0 bases, with 9 bases between them. The CDR3 has 15 residues. The germline gives CDR1 MNHEY, CDR2 SVGAGI. The chain's CDR3 is CASSYSGASSYEQYF. CDR3 nucleotides: TGTGCCAGCAGTTACTCGGGAGCTAGCTCCTACGAGCAGTACTTC.

This chain links TRBV6-5 with TRBJ1-1, with D uncertain. CDR1 MNHEY and CDR2 SVGAGI come from the germline V gene. Between the trimmed V and J ends, which lost 7 bases and 5 bases, there was a span of 14 bases. CDR3 size: 13 residues. The CDR3 region is CASTAPVLTEAFF. For the CDR3, the DNA is TGTGCCAGCACCGCGCCGGTTTTAACTGAAGCTTTCTTT.

The gene calls are TRBV2 and TRBJ1-2, with 8 bases that match TRBD1. The germline V gene encodes CDR1 SNHLY and CDR2 FYNNEI. The CDR3 covers 15 residues. The V gene end was trimmed by 6 bases and the J gene end by 4 bases; junction bases not matched to a gene: 10. The CDR3 protein is CASSVGQVRGYGYTF. CDR3 DNA: TGTGCCAGCAGCGTGGGACAGGTTAGGGGCTATGGCTACACCTTC.

The chain employs TRBV4-1 and TRBJ1-4; D remains unclear. Germline CDR1 MGHRA, CDR2 YSYEKL. CDR3 length equals 14 residues. Trimming cost V 1 base and J 7 bases, with 10 bases left between them. DNA of the CDR3: TGCGCCAGCAGCCAAGTGGCGACGAGTGAAAAACTGTTTTTT. Translating it yields CASSQVATSEKLFF.

The rearrangement links TRBV6-2 or TRBV6-3 to TRBJ1-2, with a possible D match to TRBD1 (5 bases). V was shortened by 6 bases and J by 8 bases, with 13 bases between the two germline ends. Germline loops: CDR1 MNHEY, CDR2 SVGEGT. CDR3 length: 12 amino acids. The CDR3 sequence: CASSEGVYGYTF. The CDR3, as DNA: TGTGCCAGCAGCGAAGGGGTGTACGGCTACACCTTC.

The CDR3 DNA sequence: TGTGCCAGCAGCTTAGTGCGGGGTGACTATGGCTACACCTTC. Encoded protein: CASSLVRGDYGYTF. The chain carries TRBV7-2 and TRBJ1-2; D remains unclear. The CDR3 is made up of 14 amino acids. V lost 1 base, J lost 3 bases, and 9 bases lay in between. Germline CDR1 SGHTA, CDR2 FQGNSA. The full variable domain, with the rest looked up from reference TRBV7-2 and TRBJ1-2, is GAGVSQSPSNKVTEKGKDVELRCDPISGHTALYWYRQSLGQGLEFLIYFQGNSAPDKSGLPSDRFSAERTGGSVSTLTIQRTQQEDSAVYLCASSLVRGDYGYTFGSGTRLTVV.

This clone was found a few times. The chain joins TRBV10-3 to TRBJ2-3; D could derive from TRBD1 or TRBD2 (6 bases each). CDR1 is ENHRY and CDR2 is SYGVKD in the germline V gene. The V end was cut by 8 bases, the J end by 4 bases, with 13 bases between. This CDR3 comprises 13 residues. CDR3: CAIRGGPPDTQYF. The CDR3 nucleotides read TGTGCCATCCGAGGGGGGCCGCCAGATACGCAGTATTTT.

The chain links TRBV28 to TRBJ1-4, with D uncertain. V was pared by 5 bases and J by 2 bases, with 0 bases between. CDR3 size: 11 residues. Germline CDR1 is MDHEN and CDR2 is SYDVKM. As DNA, the CDR3 is TGTGCCAGCAGTACTAATGAAAAACTGTTTTTT. This translates into CASSTNEKLFF.

V and J are TRBV7-2 and TRBJ1-2; weak D call: TRBD1 (5 bases). The length of the CDR3 is 17 residues. Trimming shortened V by 5 bases and J by 8 bases, and 27 bases separated the two germline ends. Per germline, CDR1 SGHTA and CDR2 FQGNSA. CDR3 nucleotides: TGTGCCAGCAGCCCACCCGAGGGGATACCACCAATTAGGGGCTACACCTTC. Translation: CASSPPEGIPPIRGYTF.

The chain links TRBV9 to TRBJ1-3; D uncertain. Germline loops: CDR1 SGDLS, CDR2 YYNGEE. The CDR3 runs 14 residues. The germline V and J ends were trimmed by 0 bases and 3 bases, with 7 bases remaining between them. CDR3 in amino acids: CASSVADFGNTIYF. The DNA of the CDR3 is TGTGCCAGCAGCGTAGCCGACTTTGGAAACACCATATATTTT.

The chain links TRBV19 to TRBJ2-5; D gene ambiguous. CDR1 is LNHDA and CDR2 is SQIVND in the germline V gene (reference sequence). The CDR3 consists of 13 residues. The germline V and J ends were trimmed by 6 bases and 5 bases, with 13 bases remaining between them. Here the CDR3 DNA reads TGTGCCAGTAGGCCCTCGGTGATGGAGACCCAGTACTTC. Amino acid sequence: CASRPSVMETQYF.

The CDR3 DNA is TGTGCCAGTAGTATCCGGGGTTCACAGGGGTCGAGCTCCTACGAGCAGTACTTC. Translating it yields CASSIRGSQGSSSYEQYF. The V gene is TRBV19, the J gene TRBJ2-7, with 7 bases identical to TRBD1. Trimming took 3 bases from V and 0 from J; bases not matched to a gene: 14. In germline, CDR1 is LNHDA, CDR2 SQIVND (reference sequence). The CDR3 is made up of 18 amino acids. Full variable domain (remainder filled in from reference TRBV19 and TRBJ2-7): DGGITQSPKYLFRKEGQNVTLSCEQNLNHDAMYWYRQDPGQGLRLIYYSQIVNDFQKGDIAEGYSVSREKKESFPLTVTSAQKNPTAFYLCASSIRGSQGSSSYEQYFGPGTRLTVT.

V gene TRBV10-3 combines with J gene TRBJ1-1, with D unclear. V was trimmed by 0 bases and J by 8 bases, leaving 7 bases between them. The CDR3 has 12 amino acids. Germline V CDR1 and CDR2: ENHRY, SYGVKD. The CDR3 region has the DNA TGTGCCATCAGTGAGTCGGTTTTCGAAGCTTTCTTT. This translates into CAISESVFEAFF.

The genes are TRBV11-3 and TRBJ2-2; D is possibly TRBD2 (7 bases). The V and J ends lost 4 bases and 3 bases respectively, with 12 bases between them. CDR3 length equals 15 residues. Germline-derived CDR1 and CDR2 are SGHNT and YENEEA. The CDR3 region is CASSSEGGDTGELFF. The CDR3 DNA follows: TGTGCCAGCAGCTCCGAGGGGGGGGACACCGGGGAGCTGTTTTTT.

The rearrangement joins TRBV30 to TRBJ1-5, with D possibly TRBD1 on 5 matching bases. The germline V gene encodes CDR1 GTSNPN and CDR2 SVGIG (reference sequence). Trimming stripped 5 bases from V and 3 bases from J, with 11 bases between. The length of the CDR3 is 13 residues. CDR3 loop: CAWGRGPNQPQHF. The CDR3 region has the DNA TGTGCCTGGGGGAGGGGCCCCAATCAGCCCCAGCATTTT.

The chain is built from TRBV27 and TRBJ1-2; TRBD1 is a possible D gene (6 bases). The V gene lost 5 bases and the J gene lost 1 base, with 20 bases spanning the gap. Germline V gives CDR1 MNHEY, CDR2 SMNVEV (reference sequence). This CDR3 spans 17 amino acids. In DNA form, the CDR3 reads TGTGCCAGCAGTCCAGGTTACAGGGCAGTAGGTAACTATGGCTACACCTTC. Protein: CASSPGYRAVGNYGYTF.